The 21 T cell receptor beta chains reported below all come from one sample, sequenced in a study of patients and donors after allogeneic stem cell transplantation (dated by TCRdb to 2018 to 2021). Library generation was performed with RT-PCR. Sequencing used a NextSeq 550. The public reads were reanalyzed by TCRdb: fastp trimming at Q25, MiXCR alignment, in-frame beta chains only. Each record represents a unique CDR3 protein, reported with the most common genes and DNA among its rows. This sample comprises a few hundred thousand distinct CDR3 sequences, 35% to 45% of them detected only once. The ten largest clones represent around a tenth of the sample. The sequenced sample was blood, either unsorted or a sorted T cell fraction (not recorded which). The receptors here all came from a human donor who was either an allogeneic HSCT recipient or a stem cell or donor lymphocyte infusion donor (not recorded which). It is not recorded whose cells these are; they may come from a transplant donor.

The V and J genes are TRBV18 and TRBJ1-2, with D maybe TRBD1 (5 bases). The CDR3 has 12 amino acids. The V end was cut by 6 bases, the J end by 8 bases, with 13 bases between. Germline V gene sequence: CDR1 KGHSH, CDR2 LQKENI. CDR3: CASSPTDLGYTF. Here the CDR3 DNA reads TGTGCCAGCTCGCCGACAGACCTCGGCTACACCTTC.

V and J are TRBV9 and TRBJ1-4; 7 bases match TRBD1. Unmatched junction bases numbered 9, after V lost 3 bases and J lost 7 bases. Germline values: CDR1 SGDLS, CDR2 YYNGEE. The CDR3 sequence is 15 residues long. The CDR3 spells CASSGRQGEVEKLFF. CDR3 nucleotide sequence: TGTGCCAGCAGCGGGAGACAGGGCGAGGTTGAAAAACTGTTTTTT. Supplemented by reference TRBV9 and TRBJ1-4, the full variable domain reads DSGVTQTPKHLITATGQRVTLRCSPRSGDLSVYWYQQSLDQGLQFLIQYYNGEERAKGNILERFSAQQFPDLHSELNLSSLELGDSALYFCASSGRQGEVEKLFFGSGTQLSVL.

Only a few counts were recorded for this clonotype. The V gene is TRBV3-1, the J gene TRBJ1-5; 7 bases fit TRBD1. The CDR3 is 14 residues long. The junction had 2 bases not matched to a gene; V was cut back by 0 bases and J by 6 bases. Germline V gives CDR1 LGHDT, CDR2 YNNKEL (reference sequence). CDR3 bases: TGTGCCAGCAGCCAAGATACAGGGGCTCAGCCCCAGCATTTT. It is translated as CASSQDTGAQPQHF. The entire variable domain, with the rest obtained from reference TRBV3-1 and TRBJ1-5, is as follows: DTAVSQTPKYLVTQMGNDKSIKCEQNLGHDTMYWYKQDSKKFLKIMFSYNNKELIINETVPNRFSPKSPDKAHLNLHINSLELGDSAVYFCASSQDTGAQPQHFGDGTRLSIL.

This clonotype was counted only a few times. The rearrangement joins TRBV20-1 to TRBJ1-6, with a possible D match to TRBD1 (5 bases). V was trimmed by 6 bases and J by 8 bases, leaving 20 bases between them. This CDR3 region has 15 residues. The germline CDR1 and CDR2 sequences are DFQATT and SNEGSKA (reference sequence). This chain's CDR3 is CSAKGLAGLDSPLHF. In nucleotides, the CDR3 is TGCAGTGCGAAGGGGCTGGCGGGACTGGATTCACCCCTCCACTTT.

The genes are TRBV29-1 and TRBJ1-2; possibly TRBD1 for D (5 bases). The V end was cut by 7 bases, the J end by 4 bases, with 10 bases between. The CDR3 loop spans 11 amino acids. CDR1 and CDR2 (germline): SQVTM, ANQGSEA. The CDR3 sequence: CSAEDIYGYTF. CDR3 in DNA: TGCAGCGCCGAGGACATCTATGGCTACACCTTC.

The genes are TRBV10-3 and TRBJ1-5; TRBD1 matches at 10 bases. CDR1 and CDR2 from the germline V gene are ENHRY and SYGVKD. This CDR3 spans 13 amino acids. Trimming at V came to 9 bases and at J to 5 bases, leaving 4 bases not matched to a gene. CDR3 sequence reads: CAMGDRGDQPQHF. The CDR3 DNA follows: TGTGCCATGGGGGACAGGGGTGATCAGCCCCAGCATTTT.

V gene TRBV5-1 combines with J gene TRBJ2-7; 9 nucleotides match TRBD1. The CDR3 has 15 amino acids. Losses at the gene ends were 2 bases for V and 5 bases for J; bases not matched to a gene: 8. Germline CDR1 is SGHRS and CDR2 is YFSETQ. CDR3 residues: CASSLPMGQGNEQYF. The CDR3 coding sequence is TGCGCCAGCAGCTTACCGATGGGACAGGGTAACGAGCAGTACTTC. Full variable domain (remainder filled in from reference TRBV5-1 and TRBJ2-7): KAGVTQTPRYLIKTRGQQVTLSCSPISGHRSVSWYQQTPGQGLQFLFEYFSETQRNKGNFPGRFSGRQFSNSRSEMNVSTLELGDSALYLCASSLPMGQGNEQYFGPGTRLTVT.

The V gene is TRBV4-1, the J gene TRBJ1-2, with TRBD1 matching over 8 bases. The V segment lost 2 bases and the J segment 3 bases; nucleotides outside the gene matches: 2. Germline loops: CDR1 MGHRA, CDR2 YSYEKL. The CDR3 has 14 amino acids. CDR3 residues: CASSQPGQDYGYTF. In DNA form, the CDR3 reads TGCGCCAGCAGCCAACCGGGACAGGACTATGGCTACACCTTC.

This clonotype occurred a few times. The chain employs TRBV12-3 or TRBV12-4 and TRBJ1-3; 7 bases line up with TRBD1. The J segment lost 2 bases and the V segment lost 5 bases, leaving 9 bases of the junction unmatched. CDR3 length equals 16 residues. The CDR3 region is CASSGRTGAPGNTIYF. CDR3 nucleotide sequence: TGTGCCAGCAGTGGACGAACAGGGGCACCTGGAAACACCATATATTTT.

The chain employs TRBV13 and TRBJ1-4, with D tentatively TRBD1 (5 bases). This CDR3 is built from 15 residues. V shed 5 bases and J shed 0 bases, with 10 bases lying between them. The germline gives CDR1 PRHDT, CDR2 FYEKMQ (reference sequence). CDR3 nucleotide sequence: TGTGCCAGCAGCCACAGGCTTGCAACTAATGAAAAACTGTTTTTT. Translation: CASSHRLATNEKLFF.

The rearrangement joins TRBV7-8 to TRBJ1-4, with D possibly being TRBD1 (5 bases). The V end lost 5 bases, the J end lost 7 bases, and 17 bases lay between the germline ends. In germline, CDR1 is SGHVS, CDR2 FQNEAQ. This CDR3 comprises 15 residues. The CDR3 sequence: CASSGPRRRGEKLFF. CDR3 coding DNA: TGTGCCAGCAGCGGTCCTAGGCGGAGGGGTGAAAAACTGTTTTTT.

This clonotype turned up a few times. J is TRBJ2-7 and V is TRBV28; D is perhaps TRBD1 (6 bases). CDR3 length: 15 residues. The V gene lost 5 bases and the J gene lost 5 bases, with 19 bases spanning the gap. Germline-derived CDR1 and CDR2 are MDHEN and SYDVKM. The CDR3 sequence: CASSPQGPRGNEQYF. The CDR3 nucleotides read TGTGCCAGCAGTCCTCAGGGGCCGCGAGGGAACGAGCAGTACTTC.

V usage is TRBV6-5 and J usage is TRBJ2-1; the D is unclear. Germline-derived CDR1 and CDR2 are MNHEY and SVGAGI. Trimming cost V 0 bases and J 1 base, with 7 bases left between them. The length of the CDR3 is 15 residues. CDR3 sequence (DNA): TGTGCCAGCAGTTACTCCCCCAAATCCTACAATGAGCAGTTCTTC. It codes for CASSYSPKSYNEQFF.

The rearrangement uses TRBV27 and TRBJ2-1; 8 bases match TRBD2. J was trimmed by 0 bases and V by 6 bases; bases with no gene match: 10. The germline CDR1 and CDR2 sequences are MNHEY and SMNVEV (reference sequence). The CDR3 sequence is 17 residues long. The CDR3 protein is CASSFVVTSDSYNEQFF. The CDR3 DNA reads as TGTGCCAGCAGCTTTGTGGTGACTAGCGACTCCTACAATGAGCAGTTCTTC.

This clonotype was found a few times. This chain joins TRBV4-1 and TRBJ1-4, with 7 nucleotides matching TRBD1. This CDR3 spans 16 amino acids. J was trimmed by 5 bases and V by 4 bases; bases with no gene match: 10. Germline values: CDR1 MGHRA, CDR2 YSYEKL. The DNA of the CDR3 is TGCGCCAGCAGCCCAAGTCCGACAGGGTCCAATGAAAAACTGTTTTTT. Its protein product is CASSPSPTGSNEKLFF.

The rearrangement links TRBV20-1 to TRBJ1-2; perhaps TRBD1 as D (5 bases). The length of the CDR3 is 14 residues. With 0 bases removed from V and 4 bases from J, the gap between germline ends came to 12 bases. In germline, CDR1 is DFQATT, CDR2 SNEGSKA (reference sequence). DNA for the CDR3: TGCAGTGCTAGAGATCTGGGACTAGTCTATGGCTACACCTTC. This translates into CSARDLGLVYGYTF.

This rearrangement joins TRBV4-3 to TRBJ2-3, with no clear D. V was clipped by 1 base and J by 2 bases, with 7 bases between them. Germline CDR1 and CDR2: LGHNA and YSLEER. The CDR3 contains 14 residues. The CDR3 DNA is TGCGCCAGCAGCCAAGTCGGCGACACAGATACGCAGTATTTT. It yields the protein CASSQVGDTDTQYF.

This clonotype was counted between two and nine times. The rearrangement uses TRBV5-1 and TRBJ1-2; D possibly corresponds to TRBD1 (6 bases). This CDR3 contains 13 residues. V lost 4 bases and J 8 bases, leaving 15 bases between the germline ends. Germline CDR1 is SGHRS and CDR2 is YFSETQ. The CDR3, as DNA: TGCGCCAGCAGCGAGACAGGTCCTCTAGGCTACACCTTC. This gives the protein CASSETGPLGYTF.

The J gene is TRBJ2-7, the V gene TRBV28, with 11 nucleotides matching TRBD1. Trimming cost V 5 bases and J 1 base; bases outside gene matches: 4. The germline V gene has CDR1 MDHEN and CDR2 SYDVKM. This CDR3 region has 15 residues. CDR3 region: CASSRTGGRSYEQYF. DNA of the CDR3: TGTGCCAGCAGTCGGACAGGGGGCCGGTCCTACGAGCAGTACTTC.

The V call is TRBV10-3, the J call TRBJ2-7; 7 bases align to TRBD1. This CDR3 has 13 residues. CDR1 is ENHRY and CDR2 is SYGVKD in the germline V gene. The junction had 2 bases not matched to a gene; V was cut back by 2 bases and J by 4 bases. CDR3 sequence (DNA): TGTGCCATCAGTGAGGAGGGGGCTTACGAGCAGTACTTC. Its translation is CAISEEGAYEQYF.

In its sample, this clonotype was seen a few times. This rearrangement joins TRBV2 to TRBJ2-1; a weak D match, TRBD2 (7 bases). Germline V lookup: CDR1 SNHLY, CDR2 FYNNEI. V was clipped by 8 bases and J by 9 bases, with 11 bases between them. The CDR3 has 11 amino acids. The CDR3 DNA is TGTGCCAGCCAGGGGAGGGGTGAGCAGTTCTTC. Amino acids: CASQGRGEQFF.